This T cell receptor beta chain came from a study of molecular identifiers for immune sequencing clone quantification (dated by TCRdb to the late 2010s). As for the study more broadly: For a replicate experiment, RNA from roughly 18,000 or 92,000 naive CD8 T cells was divided into five aliquots, and four of the five aliquots were sequenced. This methods study benchmarked molecular-identifier clustering-based TCR repertoire sequencing (MIDCIRS) and TCR RNA copy counting, using CD8 T cells to do so. Overall results and qualifications from the work: Clones above 20 RNA copies held over 97% of molecules in CMV-specific effector cells but under 1% in naive cells. When barcode sub-clustering was not used, chimeric consensus sequences inflated TCR diversity, with chimeras reaching as high as 47%. About 2.9 recovered TCR RNA copies per cell were obtained by modeling, versus about 10 by digital PCR, implying a capture efficiency of approximately 27%. Spiked-in Jurkat TCR RNA equivalent to a single cell was reported to be detectable even among one million naive CD8 T cells. Highly expanded clone sizes could be underestimated if identical TCR molecules share a barcode. Spiked-in Jurkat TCR RNA (10 copies' worth), which is not part of the donor repertoire, was contained in the naive libraries.

Libraries of naive CD8 T cells were built from 20,000 to 1,000,000 sorted cells, with 10%, 30% or 50% of the purified RNA used. Naive CD8 T cells, defined as CD8+CD4-CCR7+CD45RA+, were FACS-sorted into RLT Plus buffer on a BD FACSAria II. Roughly ten TCR copies' worth of Jurkat RNA were spiked into about 20,000-1,100,000 naive CD8 T cell samples to test detection sensitivity. Enrichment of CD8 T cells was performed with RosetteSep CD8+ T Cell Enrichment Cocktail and Ficoll-Paque, after which ACK red cell lysis was carried out. The library was produced with PCR. Sequencing used a NextSeq 500. Preparation of bulk TCR libraries followed a previously described approach, with the TCR primers listed in Table S5. Purification of total RNA was performed with the Qiagen AllPrep DNA/RNA kit. Before analysis, reads from multiple sequencing runs of one library were combined. The authors' analysis ran thus. Reads were retained only if an exact TCR constant sequence was present, and the retained reads were trimmed to 150 nt and grouped according to their 12-nt molecular barcodes. Reads in each barcode group were sub-clustered using a 15% Levenshtein threshold, and a quality-weighted consensus sequence was built for each RNA molecule. Non-functional sequences were discarded, and so were lower-count sequences lying one edit away from another sequence. Based on fitting two negative binomial distributions, any barcode sub-cluster with under 20% of the maximum read count was discarded. TCRdb trimmed the raw reads at Q25, called clones with MiXCR and kept productive beta chains. When rows share a CDR3 protein, they turn into one entry using the most common DNA and genes. The V and J calls here are based on TCRdb, not the publication. This sample is represented by under 800,000 distinct CDR3 sequences; 25% of them were singletons. Together, the top ten hold 0.6% to 0.9% of the sample.

As concerns this clonotype: The clone's antigen remains unknown. A much larger clone lies one base from this, so it may be a read error. The conserved phenylalanine or tryptophan is not found at the CDR3 terminus, so this likely reflects a read error.

A distance of 13 bases separates the germline ends of V and J, which lose 0 bases and 1 base respectively. 16 amino acids form the CDR3, both terminal residues included. The sequence is cut down to CDR3 DNA, 48 bases in frame from base 1. Reading the germline V gene gives CDR1 LGHNA and CDR2 YSLEER. The sequence was collected from a human donor in good health. Some libraries in this study had Jurkat cell RNA spiked in. The chain employs TRBV4-3 and TRBJ2-7; TRBD1 is perhaps the D gene, given 6 matching bases. The sample comprised naive CD8+ T cells from blood, with Jurkat cell RNA spiked in. The sample's cell subset or site label, in plain terms: FACS-sorted CD8+CD4-CCR7+CD45RA+ naive T cells. The nucleotides read TGCGCCAGCAGCCAAGATAGGTCAGGGGTATCCTACGAGCAGTACCTC. This encodes CASSQDRSGVSYEQYL.